This TCR beta chain was sequenced in a study of T-cell reconstitution after alpha-beta-depleted transplantation in children. Unique molecular identifiers were incorporated during preparation of the TCRbeta library. In TCRdb, the PCR reads were re-called with MiXCR into one record per CDR3 protein. The table has about 98,000 distinct CDR3 sequences, roughly 7.6% seen once. This clonotype was counted only a few times. What it binds is not known. V shed 5 bases, J shed 5 bases, and the junction held 6 bases outside the gene matches. Germline V gives CDR1 MNHEY, CDR2 SVGEGT. The CDR3 is 15 residues long. The study's findings and limits: Once a year had passed after transplant, T-cell counts and diversity came mostly from newly produced T cells. In patients about two months after transplant, alpha-beta T cells reportedly arose from several hundred expanded graft clones. The high TCRbeta diversity at day 60 in some patients came from surviving recipient T cells and thymic progenitors.

The sequenced sample was PBMCs, obtained before TCRalphabeta/CD19-depleted stem cell transplant. The V call is TRBV6-2 or TRBV6-3, the J call TRBJ2-3, with 11 bases aligning to TRBD2. The receptor was isolated from a boy aged 2-15 years with acute lymphoblastic leukemia, due to receive a stem cell transplant. The CDR3 spells CASSRETSGEDTQYF. CDR3 nucleotide sequence: TGTGCCAGCAGTAGGGAGACTAGCGGGGAAGATACGCAGTATTTT.